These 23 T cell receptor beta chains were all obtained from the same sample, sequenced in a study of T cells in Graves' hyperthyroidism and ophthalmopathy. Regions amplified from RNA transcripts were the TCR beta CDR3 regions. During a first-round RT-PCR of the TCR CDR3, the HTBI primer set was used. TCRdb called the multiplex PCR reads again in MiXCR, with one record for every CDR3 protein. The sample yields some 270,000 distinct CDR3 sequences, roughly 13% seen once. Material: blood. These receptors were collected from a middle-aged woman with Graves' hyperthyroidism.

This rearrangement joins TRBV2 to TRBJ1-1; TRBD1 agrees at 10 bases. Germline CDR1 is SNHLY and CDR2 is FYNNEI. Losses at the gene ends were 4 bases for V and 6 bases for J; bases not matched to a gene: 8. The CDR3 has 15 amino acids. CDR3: CASSVEGTGVSEAFF. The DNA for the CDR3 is TGTGCCAGCAGTGTGGAGGGGACAGGGGTTTCTGAAGCTTTCTTT.

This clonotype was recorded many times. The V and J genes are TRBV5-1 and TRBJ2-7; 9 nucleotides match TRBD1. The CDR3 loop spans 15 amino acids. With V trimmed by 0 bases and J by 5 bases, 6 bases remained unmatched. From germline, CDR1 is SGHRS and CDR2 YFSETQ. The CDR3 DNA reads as TGCGCCAGCAGCTTGGCCCCCGGGACAGGGCACGAGCAGTACTTC. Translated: CASSLAPGTGHEQYF.

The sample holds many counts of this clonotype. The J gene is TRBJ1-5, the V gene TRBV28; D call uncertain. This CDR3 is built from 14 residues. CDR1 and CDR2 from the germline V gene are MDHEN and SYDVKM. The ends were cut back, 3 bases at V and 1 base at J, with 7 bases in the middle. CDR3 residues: CASSFLLSNQPQHF. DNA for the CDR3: TGTGCCAGCAGTTTTCTTTTGAGCAATCAGCCCCAGCATTTT.

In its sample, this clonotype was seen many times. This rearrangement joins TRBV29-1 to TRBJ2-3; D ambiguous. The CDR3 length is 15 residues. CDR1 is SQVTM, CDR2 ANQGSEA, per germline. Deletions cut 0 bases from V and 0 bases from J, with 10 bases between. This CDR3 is CSVEDSHPSTDTQYF. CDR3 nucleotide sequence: TGCAGCGTTGAAGATTCCCACCCTAGCACAGATACGCAGTATTTT.

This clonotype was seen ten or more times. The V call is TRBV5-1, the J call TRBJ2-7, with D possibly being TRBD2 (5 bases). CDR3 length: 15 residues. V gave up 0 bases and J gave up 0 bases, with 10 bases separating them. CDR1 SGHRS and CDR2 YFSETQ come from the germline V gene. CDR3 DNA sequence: TGCGCCAGCAGCTTGGATCCGGGGAGCTCCTACGAGCAGTACTTC. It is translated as CASSLDPGSSYEQYF.

The CDR3 nucleotides read TGTGCCACCACCCGGGACTACACGCAGTATTTT. Translation gives CATTRDYTQYF. The gene calls are TRBV6-1 and TRBJ2-3, with TRBD2 matching over 7 bases. Losses at the gene ends were 10 bases for V and 9 bases for J; bases not matched to a gene: 7. CDR1 is MNHNS and CDR2 is SASEGT in the germline V gene. This CDR3 region has 11 residues.

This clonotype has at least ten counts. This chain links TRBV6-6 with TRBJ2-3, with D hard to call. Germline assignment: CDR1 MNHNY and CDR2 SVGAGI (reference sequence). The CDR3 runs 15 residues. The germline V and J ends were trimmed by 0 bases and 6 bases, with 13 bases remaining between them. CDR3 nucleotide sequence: TGTGCCAGCAGTTACTCGGTGGCTGGTGAGGATACGCAGTATTTT. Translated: CASSYSVAGEDTQYF.

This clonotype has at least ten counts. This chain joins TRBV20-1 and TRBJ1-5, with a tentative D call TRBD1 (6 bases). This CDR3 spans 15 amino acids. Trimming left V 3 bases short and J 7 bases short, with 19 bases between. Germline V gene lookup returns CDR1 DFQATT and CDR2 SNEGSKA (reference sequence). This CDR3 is CSARPIGGAGQPQHF. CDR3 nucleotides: TGCAGTGCTAGGCCTATAGGGGGGGCAGGACAGCCCCAGCATTTT.

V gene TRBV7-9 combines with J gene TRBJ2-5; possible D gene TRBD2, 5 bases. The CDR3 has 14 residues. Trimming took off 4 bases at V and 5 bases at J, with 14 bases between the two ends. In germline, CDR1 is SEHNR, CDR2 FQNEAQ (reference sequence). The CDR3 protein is CASSSRGNLETQYF. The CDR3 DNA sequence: TGTGCCAGCAGCTCCCGAGGGAACTTGGAGACCCAGTACTTC.

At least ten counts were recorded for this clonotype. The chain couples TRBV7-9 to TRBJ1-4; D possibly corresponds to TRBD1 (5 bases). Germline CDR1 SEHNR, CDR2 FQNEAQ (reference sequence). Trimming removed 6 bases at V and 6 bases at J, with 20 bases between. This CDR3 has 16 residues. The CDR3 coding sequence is TGTGCCAGCAGTTCACCCGAAGGCCAAGGGGATGAAAAACTGTTTTTT. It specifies CASSSPEGQGDEKLFF.

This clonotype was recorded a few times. CDR3 in amino acids: CASSPGDQAQYF. DNA of the CDR3: TGTGCCAGCAGCCCCGGCGACCAGGCGCAGTATTTT. The chain has TRBV11-1 and TRBJ2-3; D call uncertain. The germline V gene encodes CDR1 SGHAT and CDR2 FQDESV (reference sequence). The V end was cut by 5 bases, the J end by 10 bases, with 13 bases between. The CDR3 sequence is 12 residues long.

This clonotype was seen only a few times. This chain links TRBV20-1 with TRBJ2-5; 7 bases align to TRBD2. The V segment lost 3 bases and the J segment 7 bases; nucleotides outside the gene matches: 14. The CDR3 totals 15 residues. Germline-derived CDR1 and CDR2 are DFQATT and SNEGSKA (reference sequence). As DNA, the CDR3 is TGCAGTGCTAGGCCCCCTAGCGGTCTGGCAGGGACCCAGTACTTC. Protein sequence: CSARPPSGLAGTQYF.

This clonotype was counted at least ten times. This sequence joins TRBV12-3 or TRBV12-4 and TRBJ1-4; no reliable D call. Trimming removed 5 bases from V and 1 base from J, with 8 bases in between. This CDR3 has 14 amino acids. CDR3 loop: CASSREGTNEKLFF. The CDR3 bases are TGTGCCAGCAGTCGGGAGGGAACTAATGAAAAACTGTTTTTT.

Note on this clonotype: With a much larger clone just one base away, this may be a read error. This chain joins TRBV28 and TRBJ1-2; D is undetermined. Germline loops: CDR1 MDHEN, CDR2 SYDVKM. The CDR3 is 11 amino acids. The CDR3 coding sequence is TGTTCCAGCAGTTTAAACCGGGGCTACACCTTC. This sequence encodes CSSSLNRGYTF.

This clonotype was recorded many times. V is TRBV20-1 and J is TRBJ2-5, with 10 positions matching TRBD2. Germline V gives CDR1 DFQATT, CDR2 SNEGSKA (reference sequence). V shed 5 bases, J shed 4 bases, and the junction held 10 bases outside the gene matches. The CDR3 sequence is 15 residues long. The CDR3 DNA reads TGCAGTGCTTCTAGCGGGAGTGATCTTCGAGAGACCCAGTACTTC. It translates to CSASSGSDLRETQYF.

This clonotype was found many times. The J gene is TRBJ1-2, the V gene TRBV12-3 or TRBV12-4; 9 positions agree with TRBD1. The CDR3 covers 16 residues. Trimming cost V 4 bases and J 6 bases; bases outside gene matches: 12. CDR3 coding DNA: TGTGCCAGCAGTTACGCCGGGACAGGGCGCAGGCATGGCTACACCTTC. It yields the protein CASSYAGTGRRHGYTF.

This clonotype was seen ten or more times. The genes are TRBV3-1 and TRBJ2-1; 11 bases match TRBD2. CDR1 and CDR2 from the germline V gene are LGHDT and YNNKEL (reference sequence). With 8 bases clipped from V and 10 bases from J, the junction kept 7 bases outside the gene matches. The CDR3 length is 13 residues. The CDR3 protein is CASQLAGEDEQFF. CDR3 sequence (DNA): TGTGCCAGCCAACTAGCGGGAGAGGACGAGCAGTTCTTC.

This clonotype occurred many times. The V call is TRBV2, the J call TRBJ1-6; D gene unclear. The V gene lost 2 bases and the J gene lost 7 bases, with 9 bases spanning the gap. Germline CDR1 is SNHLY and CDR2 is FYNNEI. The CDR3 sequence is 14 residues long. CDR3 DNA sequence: TGTGCCAGCAGTGAACGGGGAAGAAATTCACCCCTCCACTTT. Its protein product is CASSERGRNSPLHF. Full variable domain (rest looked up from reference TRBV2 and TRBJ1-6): EPEVTQTPSHQVTQMGQEVILRCVPISNHLYFYWYRQILGQKVEFLVSFYNNEISEKSEIFDDQFSVERPDGSNFTLKIRSTKLEDSAMYFCASSERGRNSPLHFGNGTRLTVT.

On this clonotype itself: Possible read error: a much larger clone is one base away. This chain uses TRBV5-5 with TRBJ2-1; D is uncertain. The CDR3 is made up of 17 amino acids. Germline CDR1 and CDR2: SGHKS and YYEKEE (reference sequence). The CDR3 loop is CASSLPFGEDSYDEQFF. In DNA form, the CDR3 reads TGTGCCAGCAGCTTGCCCTTCGGAGAAGACTCCTACGATGAGCAGTTCTTC.

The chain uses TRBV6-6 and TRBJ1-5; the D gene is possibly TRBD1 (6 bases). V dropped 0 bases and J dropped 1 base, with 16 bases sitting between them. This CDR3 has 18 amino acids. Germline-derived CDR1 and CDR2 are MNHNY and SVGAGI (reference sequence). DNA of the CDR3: TGTGCCAGCAGTTACTCGATGGCCGGGGGCAAGAGCAATCAGCCCCAGCATTTT. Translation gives CASSYSMAGGKSNQPQHF.

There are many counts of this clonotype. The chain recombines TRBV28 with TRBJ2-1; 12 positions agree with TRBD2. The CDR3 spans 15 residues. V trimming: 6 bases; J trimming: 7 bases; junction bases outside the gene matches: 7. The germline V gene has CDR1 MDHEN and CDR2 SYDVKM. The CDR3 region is CASSPDGLAGNEQFF. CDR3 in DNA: TGTGCCAGCAGCCCCGACGGACTAGCGGGAAATGAGCAGTTCTTC.

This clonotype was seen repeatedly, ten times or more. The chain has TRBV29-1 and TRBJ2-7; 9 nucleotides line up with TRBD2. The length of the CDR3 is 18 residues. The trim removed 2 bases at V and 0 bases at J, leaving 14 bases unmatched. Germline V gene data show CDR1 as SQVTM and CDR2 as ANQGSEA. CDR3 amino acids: CSVEIWVASGIASYEQYF. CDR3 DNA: TGCAGCGTTGAAATTTGGGTTGCTAGCGGGATTGCCTCCTACGAGCAGTACTTC.

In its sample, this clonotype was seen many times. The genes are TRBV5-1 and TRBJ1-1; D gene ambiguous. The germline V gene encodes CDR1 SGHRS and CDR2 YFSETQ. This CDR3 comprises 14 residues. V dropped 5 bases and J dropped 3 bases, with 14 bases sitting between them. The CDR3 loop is CASRLPEGHTEAFF. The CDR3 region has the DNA TGCGCCAGCAGGCTGCCTGAGGGCCACACTGAAGCTTTCTTT.